This passage covers 7 T cell receptor beta chains from one sample sequenced in a study of a mutant IDH1 vaccine in newly diagnosed glioma. As for time point: week 35, safety follow-up. Vaccination comprised doses that each held 300 ug of mutant IDH1 20-mer peptide, plus topical imiquimod. The antigens these receptors bind are not known. Clones were read by immunoSEQ multiplex PCR, and TCRdb kept only the in-frame ones, dropping some. The top ten hold roughly 4% of the sample, which has about 54,000 clones, around 80% seen once. The input for sequencing was PBMCs, taken from a glioma patient whose treatment included an IDH1 peptide vaccine. The receptors shown here come from a woman aged 18-29 years with glioma.

This sequence joins TRBV10-2 and TRBJ2-6; D is undetermined. CDR1 is WSHSY, CDR2 SAAADI, per germline. The CDR3 is made up of 14 amino acids. V was pared by 6 bases and J by 0 bases, with 6 bases between. CDR3 nucleotide sequence: TGCGCCAGCAGCCTCTCCTCTGGGGCCAACGTCCTGACTTTC. This translates into CASSLSSGANVLTF.

This clone was detected only a few times. The rearrangement joins TRBV6-1 to TRBJ2-3; TRBD1 aligns across 7 bases. The CDR3 is 14 residues long. Trimming took 2 bases from V and 1 from J; bases not matched to a gene: 0. Germline CDR1 MNHNS, CDR2 SASEGT. DNA for the CDR3: TGTGCCAGCAGTGAACAGGGGGGCACAGATACGCAGTATTTT. This sequence encodes CASSEQGGTDTQYF.

The chain couples TRBV6-6 to TRBJ1-2; D possibly corresponds to TRBD1 (6 bases). V was trimmed by 8 bases and J by 6 bases, leaving 19 bases between them. The CDR3 runs 14 residues. Per germline, CDR1 MNHNY and CDR2 SVGAGI (reference sequence). CDR3 region: CASSLTDSVDGYTF. CDR3 DNA sequence: TGTGCCAGCTCCTTGACGGACAGTGTCGATGGCTACACCTTC.

The chain couples TRBV5-6 to TRBJ1-1; D call uncertain. The germline CDR1 and CDR2 sequences are SGHDT and YYEEEE. The CDR3 runs 12 residues. The V end lost 5 bases, the J end lost 2 bases, and 7 bases lay between the germline ends. CDR3 sequence reads: CASSYGNTEAFF. The CDR3 DNA sequence: TGTGCCAGCAGTTATGGAAACACTGAAGCTTTCTTT.

The V and J genes are TRBV7-7 and TRBJ2-7, with D perhaps matching TRBD1 or TRBD2 (5 bases each). Germline CDR1 SSHAT, CDR2 FNYEAQ (reference sequence). The length of the CDR3 is 13 residues. The CDR3 DNA is TGTGCTACGTCCCTCGGCAGGGACGGGCCCCAGTACTTC. Its protein product is CATSLGRDGPQYF.

J is TRBJ2-2 and V is TRBV4-1; perhaps TRBD1 as D (6 bases). CDR3 length equals 15 residues. V dropped 3 bases and J dropped 2 bases, with 10 bases sitting between them. Per germline, CDR1 MGHRA and CDR2 YSYEKL. CDR3 amino acids: CASSHGRGNTGELFF. In nucleotides, the CDR3 is TGCGCCAGCAGCCATGGCAGGGGCAACACCGGGGAGCTGTTTTTT.

The genes are TRBV7-2 and TRBJ2-7; 8 bases are a match to TRBD1. CDR1 SGHTA and CDR2 FQGNSA come from the germline V gene. With 5 bases clipped from V and 4 bases from J, the junction kept 7 bases outside the gene matches. This CDR3 region has 14 residues. The CDR3 is CASSLTGVAYEQYF. The CDR3 DNA reads as TGTGCCAGCAGCCTGACAGGGGTGGCGTACGAGCAGTACTTC.